This record looks at one T cell receptor beta chain sequence and its context. Its antigen is unknown. The data originate from a study of T-cell memory formation after mild COVID-19. The wider study: TCR clustering was largely donor specific.

In TCRdb, the 5' RACE reads were re-called with MiXCR into one record per CDR3 protein. The repertoire holds a few hundred thousand distinct CDR3 sequences, with more than 20% as singletons. Study conclusions and caveats: Pre-infection memory showed some responding clones, and this suggested that cross-reactive memory joined.

V dropped 0 bases and J dropped 5 bases, with 4 bases sitting between them. Germline V gives CDR1 ENHRY, CDR2 SYGVKD. This CDR3 has 12 residues. This receptor was taken from a man between 18 and 35 years old who had mild COVID-19 (a few samples of this study predate the infection). Cell type and time point are not known. Sequenced: PBMCs or a T cell subset sorted from them (not recorded which). The V gene is TRBV10-3, the J gene TRBJ2-5; D call uncertain. This CDR3 reads CAISESLETQYF. In DNA, the CDR3 is TGTGCCATCAGTGAGTCGCTCGAGACCCAGTACTTC.